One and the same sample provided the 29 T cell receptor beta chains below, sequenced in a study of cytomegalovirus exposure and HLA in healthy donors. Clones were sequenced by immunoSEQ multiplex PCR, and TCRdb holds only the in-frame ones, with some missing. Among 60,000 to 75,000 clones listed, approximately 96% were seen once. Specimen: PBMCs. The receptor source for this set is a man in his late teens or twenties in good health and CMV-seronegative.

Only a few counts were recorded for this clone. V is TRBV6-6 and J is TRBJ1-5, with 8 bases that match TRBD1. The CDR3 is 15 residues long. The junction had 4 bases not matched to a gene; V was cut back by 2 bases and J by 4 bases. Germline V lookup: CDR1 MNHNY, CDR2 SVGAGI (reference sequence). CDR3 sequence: CASSYTGQDNQPQHF. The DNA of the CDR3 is TGTGCCAGCAGTTACACGGGACAGGATAATCAGCCCCAGCATTTT.

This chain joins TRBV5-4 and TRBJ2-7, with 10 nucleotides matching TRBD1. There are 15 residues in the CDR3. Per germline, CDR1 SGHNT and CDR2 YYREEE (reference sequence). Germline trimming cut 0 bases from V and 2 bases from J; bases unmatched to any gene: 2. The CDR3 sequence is CASSLVGQGAYEQYF. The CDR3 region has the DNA TGTGCCAGCAGCTTGGTAGGACAGGGGGCCTACGAGCAGTACTTC.

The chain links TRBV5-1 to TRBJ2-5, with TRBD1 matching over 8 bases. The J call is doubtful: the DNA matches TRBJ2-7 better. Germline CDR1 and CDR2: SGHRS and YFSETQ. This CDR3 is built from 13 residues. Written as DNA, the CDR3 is TGCGCCAGCAGCTTAGGACAGGGAAACGAGCAGTACTTC. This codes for CASSLGQGNEQYF.

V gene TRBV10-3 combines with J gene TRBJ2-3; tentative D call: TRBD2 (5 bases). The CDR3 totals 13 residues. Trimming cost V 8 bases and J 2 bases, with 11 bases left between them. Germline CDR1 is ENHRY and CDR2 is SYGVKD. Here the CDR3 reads CAICTGNTDTQYF. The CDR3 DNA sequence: TGTGCCATCTGTACGGGAAACACAGATACGCAGTATTTT.

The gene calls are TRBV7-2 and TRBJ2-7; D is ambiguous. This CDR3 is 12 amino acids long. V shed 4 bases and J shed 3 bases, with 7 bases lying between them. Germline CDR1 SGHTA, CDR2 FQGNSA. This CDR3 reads CASSSSGYEQYF. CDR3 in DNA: TGTGCCAGCAGCTCGTCGGGCTACGAGCAGTACTTC.

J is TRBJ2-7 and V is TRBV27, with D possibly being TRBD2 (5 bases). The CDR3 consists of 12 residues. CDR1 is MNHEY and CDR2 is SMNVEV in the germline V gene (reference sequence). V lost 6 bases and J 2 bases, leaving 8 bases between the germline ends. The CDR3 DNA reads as TGTGCCAGCAGCTCCGGGACCTACGAGCAGTACTTC. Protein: CASSSGTYEQYF.

The CDR3 sequence is CASSGSGGRIFPDTQYF. The CDR3 bases are TGTGCCAGCAGCGGTAGTGGCGGGAGAATCTTTCCAGATACGCAGTATTTT. The chain employs TRBV7-9 and TRBJ2-3; 7 nucleotides agree with TRBD2. This CDR3 comprises 17 residues. Losses at the gene ends were 5 bases for V and 4 bases for J; bases not matched to a gene: 15. Germline V gene data show CDR1 as SEHNR and CDR2 as FQNEAQ (reference sequence).

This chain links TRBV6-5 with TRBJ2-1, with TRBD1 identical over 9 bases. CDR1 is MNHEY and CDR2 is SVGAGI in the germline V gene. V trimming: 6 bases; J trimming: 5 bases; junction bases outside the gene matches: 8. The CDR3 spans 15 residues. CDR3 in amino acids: CASRNPTGGDNEQFF. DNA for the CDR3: TGTGCCAGCAGGAACCCGACAGGGGGGGACAATGAGCAGTTCTTC.

CDR3 sequence reads: CASSLGLEGYEQYF. The CDR3 bases are TGTGCCAGCAGTTTAGGTTTGGAGGGATACGAGCAGTACTTC. The chain uses TRBV27 and TRBJ2-7; possibly TRBD2 for D (6 bases). This CDR3 region has 14 residues. V was shortened by 2 bases and J by 4 bases, with 12 bases between the two germline ends. Germline V gives CDR1 MNHEY, CDR2 SMNVEV (reference sequence).

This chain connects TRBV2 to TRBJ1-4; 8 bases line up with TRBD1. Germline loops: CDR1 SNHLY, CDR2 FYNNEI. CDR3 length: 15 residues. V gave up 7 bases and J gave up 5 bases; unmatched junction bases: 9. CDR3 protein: CASTLETGENEKLFF. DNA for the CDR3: TGTGCCAGCACCCTAGAGACAGGGGAAAATGAAAAACTGTTTTTT.

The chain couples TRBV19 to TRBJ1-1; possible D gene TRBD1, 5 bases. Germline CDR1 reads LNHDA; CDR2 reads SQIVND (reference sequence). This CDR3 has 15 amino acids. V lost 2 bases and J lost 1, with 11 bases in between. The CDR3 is CASSIFGRANTEAFF. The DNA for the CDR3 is TGTGCCAGTAGTATATTCGGCAGGGCGAACACTGAAGCTTTCTTT.

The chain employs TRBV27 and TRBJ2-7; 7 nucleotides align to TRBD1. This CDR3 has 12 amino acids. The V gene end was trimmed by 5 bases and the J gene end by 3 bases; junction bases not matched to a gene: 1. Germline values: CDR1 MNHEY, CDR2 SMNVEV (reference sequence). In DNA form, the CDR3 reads TGTGCCAGCAGTCGGGACAGCTACGAGCAGTACTTC. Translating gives CASSRDSYEQYF.

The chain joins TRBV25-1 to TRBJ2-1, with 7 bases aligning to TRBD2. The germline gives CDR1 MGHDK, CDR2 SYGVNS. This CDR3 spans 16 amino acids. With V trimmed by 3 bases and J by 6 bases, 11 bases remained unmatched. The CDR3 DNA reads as TGTGCCAGCAGTGAGACAAGACTAGCCTACGTCAATGAGCAGTTCTTC. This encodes CASSETRLAYVNEQFF.

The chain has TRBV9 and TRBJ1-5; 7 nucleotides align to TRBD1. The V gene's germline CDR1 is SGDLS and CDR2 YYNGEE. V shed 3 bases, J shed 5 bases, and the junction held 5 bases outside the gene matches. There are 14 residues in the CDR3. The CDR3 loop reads CASSAQGDHQPQHF. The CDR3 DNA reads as TGTGCCAGCAGCGCGCAGGGGGATCATCAGCCCCAGCATTTT.

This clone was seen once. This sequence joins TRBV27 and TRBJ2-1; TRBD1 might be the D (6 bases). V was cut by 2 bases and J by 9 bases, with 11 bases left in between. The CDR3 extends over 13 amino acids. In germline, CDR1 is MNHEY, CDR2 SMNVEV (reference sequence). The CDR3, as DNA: TGTGCCAGCAGTTTAAACAGGGCTAGTGAGCAGTTCTTC. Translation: CASSLNRASEQFF.

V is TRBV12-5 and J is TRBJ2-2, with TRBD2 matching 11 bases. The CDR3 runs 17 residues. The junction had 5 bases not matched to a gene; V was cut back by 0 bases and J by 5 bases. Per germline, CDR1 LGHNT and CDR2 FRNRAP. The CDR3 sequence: CASGLVLAGEGTGELFF. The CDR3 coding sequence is TGTGCTAGTGGTTTGGTACTAGCGGGAGAAGGGACCGGGGAGCTGTTTTTT.

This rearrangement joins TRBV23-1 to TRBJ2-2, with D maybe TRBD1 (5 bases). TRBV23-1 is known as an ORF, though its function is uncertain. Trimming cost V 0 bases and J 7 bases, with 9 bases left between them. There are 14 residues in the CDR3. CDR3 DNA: TGCGCCAGCAGTCAATCCTGGGGCCACGGGGAGCTGTTTTTT. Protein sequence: CASSQSWGHGELFF.

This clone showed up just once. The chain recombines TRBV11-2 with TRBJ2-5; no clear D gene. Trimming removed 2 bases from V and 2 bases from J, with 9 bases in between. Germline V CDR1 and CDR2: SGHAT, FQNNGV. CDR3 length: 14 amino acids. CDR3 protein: CASSLSYPQETQYF. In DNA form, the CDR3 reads TGTGCCAGCAGCTTAAGCTACCCTCAAGAGACCCAGTACTTC.

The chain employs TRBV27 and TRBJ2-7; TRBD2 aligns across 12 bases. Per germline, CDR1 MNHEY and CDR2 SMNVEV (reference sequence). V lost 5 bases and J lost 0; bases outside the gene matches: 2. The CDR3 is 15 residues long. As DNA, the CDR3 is TGTGCCAGCAGTCCGGGACTAGCGGGCTCCTACGAGCAGTACTTC. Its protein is CASSPGLAGSYEQYF.

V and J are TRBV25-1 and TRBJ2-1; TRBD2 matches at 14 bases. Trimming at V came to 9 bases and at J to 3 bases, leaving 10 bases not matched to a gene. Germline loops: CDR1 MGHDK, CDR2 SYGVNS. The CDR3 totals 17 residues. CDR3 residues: CARTGTSGRDCYNEQFF. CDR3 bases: TGTGCCAGGACCGGGACTAGCGGGAGAGACTGCTACAATGAGCAGTTCTTC.

The CDR3 region is CASSLKRDRGSNQPQHF. For the CDR3, the DNA is TGTGCCAGCAGCTTAAAACGGGACAGGGGTAGCAATCAGCCCCAGCATTTT. The rearrangement uses TRBV11-3 and TRBJ1-5; 10 bases line up with TRBD1. The germline V gene encodes CDR1 SGHNT and CDR2 YENEEA. Unmatched junction bases numbered 4, after V lost 2 bases and J lost 0 bases. The CDR3 is made up of 17 amino acids.

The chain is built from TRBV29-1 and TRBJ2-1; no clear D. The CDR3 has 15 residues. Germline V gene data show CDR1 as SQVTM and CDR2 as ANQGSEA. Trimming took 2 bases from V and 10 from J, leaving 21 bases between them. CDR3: CSVENPLFPYAEQFF. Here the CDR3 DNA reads TGCAGCGTTGAAAACCCCCTTTTCCCGTACGCGGAGCAGTTCTTC.

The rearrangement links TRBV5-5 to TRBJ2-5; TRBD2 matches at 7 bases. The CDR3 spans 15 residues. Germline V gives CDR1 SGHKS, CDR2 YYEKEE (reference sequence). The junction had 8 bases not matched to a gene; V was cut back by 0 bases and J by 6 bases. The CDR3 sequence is CASSLVTGGGQTQYF. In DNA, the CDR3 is TGTGCCAGCAGCTTGGTTACGGGAGGAGGGCAGACCCAGTACTTC.

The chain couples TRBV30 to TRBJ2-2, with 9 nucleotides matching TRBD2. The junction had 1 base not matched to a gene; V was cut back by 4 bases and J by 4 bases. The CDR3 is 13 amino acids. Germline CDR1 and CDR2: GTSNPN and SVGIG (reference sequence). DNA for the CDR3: TGTGCCTGGAATAGCGGGGGCACCGGGGAGCTGTTTTTT. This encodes CAWNSGGTGELFF.

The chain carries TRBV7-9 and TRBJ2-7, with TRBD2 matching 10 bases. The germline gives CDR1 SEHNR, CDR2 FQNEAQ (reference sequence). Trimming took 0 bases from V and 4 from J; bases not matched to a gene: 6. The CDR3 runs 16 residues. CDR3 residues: CASSLASSGRRYEQYF. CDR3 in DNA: TGTGCCAGCAGCTTAGCGTCTAGCGGGAGAAGGTACGAGCAGTACTTC.

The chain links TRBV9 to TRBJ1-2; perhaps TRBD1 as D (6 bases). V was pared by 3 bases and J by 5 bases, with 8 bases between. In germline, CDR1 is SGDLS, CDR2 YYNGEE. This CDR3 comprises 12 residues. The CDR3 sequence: CASSAGQYGYTF. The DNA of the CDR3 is TGTGCCAGCAGCGCCGGACAGTATGGCTACACCTTC.

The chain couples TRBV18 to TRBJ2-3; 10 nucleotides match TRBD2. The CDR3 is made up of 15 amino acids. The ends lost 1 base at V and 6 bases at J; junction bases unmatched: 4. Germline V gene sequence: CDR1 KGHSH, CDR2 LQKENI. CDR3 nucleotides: TGTGCCAGCTCACCACAGCGGGAGGGTGATGATACGCAGTATTTT. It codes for CASSPQREGDDTQYF.

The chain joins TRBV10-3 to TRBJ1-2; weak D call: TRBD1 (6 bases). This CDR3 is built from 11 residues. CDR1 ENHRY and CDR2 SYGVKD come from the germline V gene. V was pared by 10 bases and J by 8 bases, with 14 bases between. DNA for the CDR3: TGTGCCACCACAGGGACGGAGGGCTACACCTTC. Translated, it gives CATTGTEGYTF.

CDR3 amino acids: CASSLGSGEEFF. CDR3 coding DNA: TGTGCCAGCAGCTTAGGCAGCGGGGAGGAGTTCTTC. The rearrangement uses TRBV7-2 and TRBJ2-1; 7 bases agree with TRBD2. The CDR3 runs to 12 residues. With 1 base clipped from V and 14 bases from J, the junction kept 5 bases outside the gene matches. The germline gives CDR1 SGHTA, CDR2 FQGNSA.